The 8 T cell receptor beta chains in this list originate from one sample, sequenced in a study of blood T cells in healthy people across ages. PCR was performed a second time for 7 to 11 cycles using a sample-barcoded 5' primer and a J-beta primer mix. TCRdb processed the 5' RACE reads anew with MiXCR; each CDR3 protein has one entry. This table holds about 900,000 distinct CDR3 sequences, around 49% found once. The source material was blood. Every receptor here comes from a man younger than 40 in good health.

Worth noting for this clonotype: Relative to the germline gene, one junction end is altered; a read error may explain this. V is TRBV27 and J is TRBJ2-7; no clear D gene. CDR1 MNHEY and CDR2 SMNVEV come from the germline V gene (reference sequence). This CDR3 is 14 amino acids long. The chain's CDR3 is CAGSQAASSYEQYF. In DNA form, the CDR3 reads TGTGCCGGCAGCCAGGCGGCGAGCTCCTACGAGCAGTACTTC.

This clonotype has more than one count but fewer than ten. The V gene is TRBV2, the J gene TRBJ2-1, with 7 bases fitting TRBD2. V shed 6 bases, J shed 6 bases, and the junction held 14 bases outside the gene matches. The V gene's germline CDR1 is SNHLY and CDR2 FYNNEI. The CDR3 runs 16 residues. The CDR3 DNA sequence: TGTGCCAGCAGCGAAACCCAGTTGTCGGGGGGCAATGAGCAGTTCTTC. Residues: CASSETQLSGGNEQFF.

This clonotype was observed a handful of times. The chain links TRBV5-6 to TRBJ2-7; D not resolved. Trimming pared 0 bases from V and 3 bases from J, leaving 7 bases between. The CDR3 is 13 amino acids. Germline lookup yields CDR1 SGHDT and CDR2 YYEEEE. Here the CDR3 DNA reads TGTGCCAGCAGCTTGGGACTTTTCTACGAGCAGTACTTC. Protein sequence: CASSLGLFYEQYF.

V and J are TRBV12-3 or TRBV12-4 and TRBJ2-2; D gene uncertain. V lost 4 bases and J 5 bases, leaving 11 bases between the germline ends. The CDR3 runs to 14 residues. CDR3 sequence: CASSSNRITGELFF. CDR3 nucleotide sequence: TGTGCCAGCAGTTCCAACCGCATAACCGGGGAGCTGTTTTTT.

Regarding this clonotype: The junction differs from germline at one of its ends, possibly a read error. The CDR3 DNA follows: TGTGCCGGCAGCCAAGGGACAGGGGACTACGAGCAGTACTTC. Its protein product is CAGSQGTGDYEQYF. This sequence joins TRBV4-2 and TRBJ2-7, with 10 bases fitting TRBD1. This CDR3 spans 14 amino acids. Per the germline V gene, CDR1 is LGHNA and CDR2 is YNFKEQ.

This clonotype has just a few counts. The J gene is TRBJ2-1, the V gene TRBV24-1; no reliable D call. V lost 7 bases, J lost 8 bases, and 11 bases lay in between. CDR3 length equals 12 residues. The V gene's germline CDR1 is KGHDR and CDR2 SFDVKD. CDR3 nucleotide sequence: TGTGCCACCAGGGGGATTGCGGATGAGCAGTTCTTC. It encodes CATRGIADEQFF.

This clonotype has only a few counts. This chain joins TRBV24-1 and TRBJ2-3, with 7 positions matching TRBD1. Germline CDR1 is KGHDR and CDR2 is SFDVKD. V lost 9 bases to trimming and J lost 5 bases; unmatched junction nucleotides: 7. The CDR3 is 13 residues long. The CDR3 DNA reads as TGTGCCACCGCAAATACAGGGGAAGATACGCAGTATTTT. It specifies CATANTGEDTQYF.

This clonotype has only a few counts. The chain couples TRBV10-3 to TRBJ2-7; TRBD1 aligns across 10 bases. The CDR3 runs 15 residues. CDR1 and CDR2 (germline): ENHRY, SYGVKD. Losses at the gene ends were 2 bases for V and 3 bases for J; bases not matched to a gene: 4. The CDR3 DNA reads TGTGCCATCAGTGAGCCCGGGACAGGGGACTACGAGCAGTACTTC. Translating it yields CAISEPGTGDYEQYF.